The rows below give T cell receptor beta chains drawn from one sample of a study of CD8 T cells in Susac syndrome. TCRdb independently ran MiXCR on the immunoSEQ multiplex PCR reads; one entry per CDR3 protein. The repertoire consists of 70,000 to 100,000 distinct CDR3 sequences, with roughly 96% occurring once and the leading ten covering 0.5% to 0.8%. Input material: CD8+ T cells from PBMCs. The receptors stem from a human donor with Susac syndrome. The CDR3 runs from the conserved cysteine through the conserved F or W. The order of the fields is clone size, V gene, J gene, D gene, CDR3 DNA, CDR3 protein. D genes are given only for firm matches. Clone size, where shown, is once, few, many, or a class for clones that have expanded.

-	TRBV20-1	TRBJ2-5	-	TGCAGTGTAGGGGGGTTCAGTAAGGGAGAGACCCAGTACTTC	CSVGGFSKGETQYF
-	TRBV20-1	TRBJ1-5	-	TGCAGTGCTAGGAGGGTCCAGGGCCCCAATCAGCCCCAGCATTTT	CSARRVQGPNQPQHF
-	TRBV29-1	TRBJ2-3	-	TGCAGCGACCGAAGAGGGGGTTGGGACCGCACAGATACGCAGTATTTT	CSDRRGGWDRTDTQYF
-	TRBV12-3/TRBV12-4	TRBJ1-6	TRBD1	TGTGCCAGCAGCCGAACAGGGGGAGATTCACCCCTCCACTTT	CASSRTGGDSPLHF
-	TRBV7-8	TRBJ1-2	TRBD1	TGTGCCAGCAGCTCGCGGACAGGGGAATCGTATGGCTACACCTTC	CASSSRTGESYGYTF
-	TRBV23-1	TRBJ1-4	-	TGCGCCAGCAGTTCAGGAGTTGCAACTAATGAAAAACTGTTTTTT	CASSSGVATNEKLFF
-	TRBV6-2/TRBV6-3	TRBJ2-5	TRBD1	TGTGCCAGCAGTTACAGGGGGCCGAGGAGAGAGACCCAGTACTTC	CASSYRGPRRETQYF
-	TRBV6-2/TRBV6-3	TRBJ2-7	-	TGTGCCAGCAGTTACTGGGCACTAGAGCAGTACTTC	CASSYWALEQYF
-	TRBV24-1	TRBJ2-1	TRBD1	TGTGCCACCGAAGCGGGACAGGGCCTATACAATGAGCAGTTCTTC	CATEAGQGLYNEQFF
few	TRBV12-3/TRBV12-4	TRBJ2-3	-	TGTGCCAGCAGTTTAACTAGTGGGGGAACAGATACGCAGTATTTT	CASSLTSGGTDTQYF
-	TRBV30	TRBJ1-2	TRBD1	TGTGCCTGGAGTGTAGGGACAGGGGGCGCCGGTGGCTACACCTTC	CAWSVGTGGAGGYTF
-	TRBV20-1	TRBJ1-1	TRBD1	TGCAGTGCTACCATAGGGGGCGTGAACACTGAAGCTTTCTTT	CSATIGGVNTEAFF
-	TRBV25-1	TRBJ2-2	TRBD1	TGTGCCAGCAGTGACAGGGACAGGGGGCTAACCGGGGAGCTGTTTTTT	CASSDRDRGLTGELFF
-	TRBV6-5	TRBJ1-4	-	TGTGCCAGCAGTTACCCAGGGAGAGAAAAACTGTTTTTT	CASSYPGREKLFF
-	TRBV20-1	TRBJ1-2	-	TGCAGTGCTAGCCGGAGAGGGAAGGGCTCCGGCGGCTACACCTTC	CSASRRGKGSGGYTF
-	TRBV6-5	TRBJ1-1	-	TGTGCCAGCAGCCCCGGAGGGGGCACTGAAGCTTTCTTT	CASSPGGGTEAFF
-	TRBV5-4	TRBJ1-2	-	TGTGCCAGCAGCCCCCGGACGGGAAACTATGGCTACACCTTC	CASSPRTGNYGYTF
once	TRBV30	TRBJ2-5	-	TGTGCCTGGAGTGTACCCCGGGGTTCCCAAGAGACCCAGTACTTC	CAWSVPRGSQETQYF
-	TRBV30	TRBJ1-4	-	TGTGCCTGGACTGACAGTCGGAAACTGTTTTTT	CAWTDSRKLFF
once	TRBV30	TRBJ1-2	-	TGTGCCTGGAGTGTCGGAAGGTATGGCTACACCTTC	CAWSVGRYGYTF
few	TRBV5-4	TRBJ2-5	-	TGTGCCAGCAGCCCCCCGGGGGACGCCCCGACCCAGTACTTC	CASSPPGDAPTQYF
-	TRBV20-1	TRBJ1-6	-	TGCAGTGCTAGCGTGCCGCTCATTAGCTATAATTCACCCCTCCACTTT	CSASVPLISYNSPLHF
once	TRBV20-1	TRBJ1-3	-	TGCAGTGCTAGGCCTGGGGGGACGTCCGGGGGACACACCATATATTTT	CSARPGGTSGGHTIYF
-	TRBV28	TRBJ2-7	-	TGTGCCAGCAAGACCCTCCTAAGGGACGAGCAGTACTTC	CASKTLLRDEQYF
-	TRBV20-1	TRBJ1-1	TRBD1	TGCAGTGCTAGGCGGACAGGGGGCACTGAAGCTTTCTTT	CSARRTGGTEAFF
once	TRBV6-1	TRBJ2-7	-	TGTGCCAGCAGTGACCTCCGGATTCGGCACATAGGGGACTACGAGCAGTACTTC	CASSDLRIRHIGDYEQYF
-	TRBV20-1	TRBJ2-7	-	TGCAGTGCTAGAGATCTAATGGAGGCAGGGGCCTACGAGCAGTACTTC	CSARDLMEAGAYEQYF
-	TRBV20-1	TRBJ2-1	-	TGCAGTGTCCCCCCCGCCGGGGTTGGCGATGAGCAGTTCTTC	CSVPPAGVGDEQFF
-	TRBV9	TRBJ2-2	-	TGTGCCAGCAGCGTAGAAGGTAGCGGACCCACCGGGGAGCTGTTTTTT	CASSVEGSGPTGELFF
-	TRBV11-2	TRBJ2-5	-	TGTGCCAGCAGCTTAGATCTAACAGTCCAAGAGACCCAGTACTTC	CASSLDLTVQETQYF
-	TRBV6-2/TRBV6-3	TRBJ2-7	-	TGTGCCAGCAGGGGTGGGACGCACGAGCAGTACTTC	CASRGGTHEQYF
-	TRBV12-5	TRBJ2-7	TRBD2	TGTGCTAGTGGTTGGGGACTAGCTAATGAGCAGTACTTC	CASGWGLANEQYF
-	TRBV6-4	TRBJ1-2	TRBD1	TGTGCCAGCAGTGACACAGGGGCTAACTATGGCTACACCTTC	CASSDTGANYGYTF
-	TRBV2	TRBJ2-2	-	TGTGCCAGCAGTGAAGAATGGTCCGGGGAGCTGTTTTTT	CASSEEWSGELFF
-	TRBV27	TRBJ1-2	TRBD1	TGTGCCAGCGGGACAGGGGGCTGGGGGAGTGGCTACACCTTC	CASGTGGWGSGYTF
-	TRBV30	TRBJ1-1	-	TGTGCCTGGAGACCCTTGGGACGGTGGAACACTGAAGCTTTCTTT	CAWRPLGRWNTEAFF
-	TRBV4-1	TRBJ1-2	-	TGCGCCAGCAGTCGCCCGGGGGCTCCCTATGGCTACACCTTC	CASSRPGAPYGYTF
-	TRBV19	TRBJ1-5	-	TGTGCCAGTAGGCCAAAGGGGGGGGATGGCAATCAGCCCCAGCATTTT	CASRPKGGDGNQPQHF
-	TRBV20-1	TRBJ2-5	-	TGCAGTGCTAACCCCCTAGGGGGGCAAGAGACCCAGTACTTC	CSANPLGGQETQYF
-	TRBV4-1	TRBJ1-5	-	TGCGCCAGCAGCCATACAGGGAGCAATCAGCCCCAGCATTTT	CASSHTGSNQPQHF
-	TRBV9	TRBJ2-5	-	TGTGCCAGCAGCCGTTGGCCCGGTGATCATAGCCAGTACTTC	CASSRWPGDHSQYF
-	TRBV19	TRBJ1-6	-	TGTGCCAGTAGTCCCGGGGGCCTACAGGGATTAATGGGATCCCTCCACTTT	CASSPGGLQGLMGSLHF
-	TRBV13	TRBJ1-1	TRBD1	TGTGCCAGCAGCTTTCGGGACAGGGGGCAGGCAGCTTTCTTT	CASSFRDRGQAAFF
-	TRBV20-1	TRBJ1-1	-	TGCAGTGCTATAACCCGCCCCGTCGGGGATGAAGCTTTCTTT	CSAITRPVGDEAFF
-	TRBV12-3/TRBV12-4	TRBJ2-7	-	TGTGCCAGCAGTTTAGGGCAGGAGTACGAGCAGTACTTC	CASSLGQEYEQYF